This T cell receptor (beta chain) originates from a study of T cell repertoires in cytomegalovirus infection. Looking at the study overall: Based on public TCR beta signatures, there were indications of CMV infection and of a matching HLA type.

This CDR3 has 16 residues. J gave up 2 bases and V 0 bases, and 3 bases lay outside the gene matches. The germline V gene has CDR1 SEHNR and CDR2 FQNEAQ (reference sequence). One entry per CDR3 protein results from TCRdb running MiXCR on the reads. The sample lists 650,000 to 900,000 distinct CDR3 sequences; about 33% were seen once. Turning to this clonotype: Its cognate antigen is unknown.

The chain carries TRBV7-9 and TRBJ1-3, with TRBD1 matching over 8 bases. This TCR was sampled from a human donor in good health (CMV status not recorded). Some clones in this sample may be carry-over from other donors' samples. Sequenced here: cultured CD8+ T cells from PBMCs, sampled from culture after CMV antigen stimulation. CDR3 DNA: TGTGCCAGCAGCTTAGCTCGACAGGGGCCTGGAAACACCATATATTTT. Encoded protein: CASSLARQGPGNTIYF. The full variable domain, its missing parts supplied by reference TRBV7-9 and TRBJ1-3, is DTGVSQNPRHKITKRGQNVTFRCDPISEHNRLYWYRQTLGQGPEFLTYFQNEAQLEKSRLLSDRFSAERPKGSFSTLEIQRTEQGDSAMYLCASSLARQGPGNTIYFGEGSWLTVV.